This is a list of T cell receptor beta chains from one sample in a study of T-cell reconstitution after alpha-beta-depleted transplantation in children. TCRdb processed the PCR reads anew with MiXCR; each CDR3 protein has one entry. This table has under 50,000 distinct CDR3 sequences, 7.5% to 10% appearing once. The sequencing here drew on PBMCs, mostly from graft donor cells, taken 60 days after TCRalphabeta/CD19-depleted stem cell transplant. The receptors were gathered from a male patient aged 2 to 9 who had a stem cell transplant for chronic granulomatous disease, so the T cells may come from the graft donor. Both conserved end residues are part of each CDR3. A D gene is named only where the DNA matches it firmly. For some rows the clone size is stated as once, few or many, or as a class when expanded; others skip it.

V: TRBV20-1
size: many
J: TRBJ2-1
D: TRBD2
CDR3: CSAPNPAGYEQFF
DNA: TGCAGTGCACCGAACCCAGCGGGATATGAGCAGTTCTTC

V: TRBV20-1
size: many
J: TRBJ2-3
D: TRBD2
CDR3: CSASGLAGVTQYF
DNA: TGCAGTGCTAGTGGACTAGCGGGAGTTACGCAGTATTTT

V: TRBV15
size: -
J: TRBJ1-1
D: -
CDR3: CATSRNTEAFF
DNA: TGTGCCACCAGCAGAAACACTGAAGCTTTCTTT

V: TRBV5-5
size: many
J: TRBJ2-5
D: -
CDR3: CASSLAGTRETQYF
DNA: TGTGCCAGCAGCTTGGCGGGCACTCGAGAGACCCAGTACTTC

V: TRBV7-2
size: many
J: TRBJ2-5
D: -
CDR3: CASSLRAGAYQETQYF
DNA: TGTGCCAGCAGCTTAAGGGCAGGGGCGTACCAAGAGACCCAGTACTTC

V: TRBV11-2
size: many
J: TRBJ1-2
D: -
CDR3: CASSLDPFLYGYTF
DNA: TGTGCCAGCAGCTTAGACCCGTTTCTCTATGGCTACACCTTC

V: TRBV4-1
size: few
J: TRBJ2-7
D: TRBD1
CDR3: CASSAIGTGPITNSYEQYF
DNA: TGCGCCAGCAGCGCCATAGGGACAGGCCCGATTACCAACTCCTACGAGCAGTACTTC

V: TRBV6-1
size: many
J: TRBJ2-1
D: -
CDR3: CASSRNSWVTNEQFF
DNA: TGTGCCAGCAGTCGAAATTCGTGGGTTACAAATGAGCAGTTCTTC

V: TRBV3-1
size: few
J: TRBJ2-1
D: TRBD1
CDR3: CASSRTGGALYNEQFF
DNA: TGTGCCAGCAGCCGTACAGGGGGCGCTCTCTACAATGAGCAGTTCTTC

V: TRBV5-6
size: -
J: TRBJ1-6
D: TRBD1
CDR3: CASNLGTGGSPLHF
DNA: TGTGCCAGCAACCTAGGGACAGGGGGTTCACCCCTCCACTTT

V: TRBV20-1
size: many
J: TRBJ2-7
D: -
CDR3: CSARGPGNEQYF
DNA: TGCAGTGCTAGAGGTCCGGGGAACGAGCAGTACTTC

V: TRBV4-3
size: many
J: TRBJ2-1
D: -
CDR3: CASSQEIAEYNEQFF
DNA: TGCGCCAGCAGCCAGGAGATAGCGGAGTACAATGAGCAGTTCTTC

V: TRBV15
size: many
J: TRBJ2-1
D: TRBD2
CDR3: CATSRVGGSTGNEQFF
DNA: TGTGCCACCAGCAGAGTTGGCGGGAGTACGGGCAATGAGCAGTTCTTC

V: TRBV4-2
size: medium-sized
J: TRBJ2-7
D: -
CDR3: CASSPLGKYEQYF
DNA: TGTGCCAGCAGCCCCCTCGGGAAATACGAGCAGTACTTC

V: TRBV27
size: -
J: TRBJ2-7
D: -
CDR3: CASSLRGTASEQYF
DNA: TGTGCCAGCAGTTTACGTGGCACGGCGTCCGAGCAGTACTTC

V: TRBV2
size: few
J: TRBJ1-1
D: -
CDR3: CASRETENTEAFF
DNA: TGTGCCAGCAGAGAAACAGAGAACACTGAAGCTTTCTTT

V: TRBV28
size: few
J: TRBJ1-2
D: -
CDR3: CASSLLGVYGYTF
DNA: TGTGCCAGCAGTTTATTGGGGGTATATGGCTACACCTTC

V: TRBV20-1
size: few
J: TRBJ2-2
D: -
CDR3: CSARVPGADTGELFF
DNA: TGCAGTGCTAGAGTCCCGGGAGCGGACACCGGGGAGCTGTTTTTT